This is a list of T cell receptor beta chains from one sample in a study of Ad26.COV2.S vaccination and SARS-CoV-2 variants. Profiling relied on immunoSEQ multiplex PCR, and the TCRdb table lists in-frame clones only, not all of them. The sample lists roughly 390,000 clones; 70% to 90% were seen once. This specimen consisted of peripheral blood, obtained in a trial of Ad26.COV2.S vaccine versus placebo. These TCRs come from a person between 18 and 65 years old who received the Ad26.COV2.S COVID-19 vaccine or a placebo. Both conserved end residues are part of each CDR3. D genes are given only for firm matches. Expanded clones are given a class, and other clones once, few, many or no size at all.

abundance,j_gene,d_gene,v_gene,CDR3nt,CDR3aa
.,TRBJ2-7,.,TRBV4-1,TGCGCCAGCAGCCAAGAAGGAGGCAGGGTCAGCTCCTACGAGCAGTACTTC,CASSQEGGRVSSYEQYF
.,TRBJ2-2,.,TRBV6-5,TGTGCCAGCTTTGGGGGGCGCATGAACACCGGGGAGCTGTTTTTT,CASFGGRMNTGELFF
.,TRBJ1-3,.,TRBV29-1,TGCAGCGTTGAAGATCGGAGGGGATCGGGAAACACCATATATTTT,CSVEDRRGSGNTIYF
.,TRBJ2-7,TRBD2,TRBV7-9,TGTGCCAGCAGCTTCGCCCTCGGGACTAGCGGGGGAGAGCAGTACTTC,CASSFALGTSGGEQYF
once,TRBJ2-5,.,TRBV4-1,TGCGCCAGCAGCCAAGTCGTTGCGGTAGAGACCCAGTACTTC,CASSQVVAVETQYF
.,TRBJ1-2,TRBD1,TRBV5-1,TGCGCCAGCAGCGCGACAGGGGACTATGGCTACACCTTC,CASSATGDYGYTF
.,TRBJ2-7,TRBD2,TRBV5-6,TGTGCCAGCAGCTGGGGGAGCGGGGAGATACCCTACGAGCAGTACTTC,CASSWGSGEIPYEQYF
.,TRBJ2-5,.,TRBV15,TGTGCCACCAGCCCCACTAGAGAGACCCAGTACTTC,CATSPTRETQYF
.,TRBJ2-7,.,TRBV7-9,TGTGCCAGCAGCCCGGGGTCTGGGGCCTACGAGCAGTACTTC,CASSPGSGAYEQYF
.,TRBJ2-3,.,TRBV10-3,TGTGCCATTCGACAGACAGATACGCAGTATTTT,CAIRQTDTQYF
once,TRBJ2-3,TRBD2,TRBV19,TGTGCCAGTAAACCGGGACTAGCGGGGGGATTCAACACAGATACGCAGTATTTT,CASKPGLAGGFNTDTQYF
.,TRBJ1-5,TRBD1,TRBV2,TGTGCCAGCAGTTTGGAGGGGGCAGGGCCCCAGCATTTT,CASSLEGAGPQHF
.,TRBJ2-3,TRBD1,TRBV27,TGTGCCAGCAGTAGGATTACGGGACAGGGGAGAGATACGCAGTATTTT,CASSRITGQGRDTQYF
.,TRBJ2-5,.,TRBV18,TGTGCCAGCTCACTGGGACGGCAAGAGACCCAGTACTTC,CASSLGRQETQYF
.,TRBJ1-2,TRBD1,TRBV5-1,TGCGCCAGCAGCCCGGGAAGGGACAGGGGGTGGAACTATGGCTACACCTTC,CASSPGRDRGWNYGYTF
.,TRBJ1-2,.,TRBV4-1,TGCGCCAGCAGCCGACTACAGGGTCTGGGCTATGGCTACACCTTC,CASSRLQGLGYGYTF
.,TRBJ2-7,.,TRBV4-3,TGCGCCAGCAGCCAAGCCTACGGGTCGTACGAGCAGTACTTC,CASSQAYGSYEQYF
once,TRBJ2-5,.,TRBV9,TGTGCCAGCAGCCCGGGACTGGCCCAAGAGACCCAGTACTTC,CASSPGLAQETQYF
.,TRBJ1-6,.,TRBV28,TGTGCCAGCGCAGCGGGATTGTTGAGGGTCACCCTCCACTTT,CASAAGLLRVTLHF
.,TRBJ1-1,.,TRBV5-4,TGTGCCAGCAGCTATTGGACTGGCGCGAACACTGAAGCTTTCTTT,CASSYWTGANTEAFF
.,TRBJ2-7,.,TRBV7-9,TGTGCCAGCACCCCCGGGTTATTCGGCGAGCAGTACTTC,CASTPGLFGEQYF
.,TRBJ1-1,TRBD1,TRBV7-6,TGTGCCAGCAGCTTACGGACAGGGAGGGCTTTCTTT,CASSLRTGRAFF
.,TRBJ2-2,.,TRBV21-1,TGTGCCAGCAACGGGGCGCCTCAGGCCTGTGTGGTACTAGGATCCTACACCGGGGAGCTGTTTTTT,CASNGAPQACVVLGSYTGELFF
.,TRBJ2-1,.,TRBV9,TGTGCCAGCAGCTATCCAGCGGACAATGAGCAGTTCTTC,CASSYPADNEQFF
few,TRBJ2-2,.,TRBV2,TGTGCCAGCAGCGCAACCGGGGAGCTGTTTTTT,CASSATGELFF
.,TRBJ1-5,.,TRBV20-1,TGCAGTGCTAGGGGGGAACAGCCCCAGCATTTT,CSARGEQPQHF
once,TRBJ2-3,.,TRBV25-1,TGTGCCAGCAGAGGGGGGAATACGCAGTATTTT,CASRGGNTQYF
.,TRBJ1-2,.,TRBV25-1,TGTGCCAGCAGTGAATCAGGCCAGGCCCCATATGGCTACACCTTC,CASSESGQAPYGYTF
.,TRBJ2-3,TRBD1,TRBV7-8,TGTGCCAGCAGTCACTACAGGGGGCGAACAGATACGCAGTATTTT,CASSHYRGRTDTQYF
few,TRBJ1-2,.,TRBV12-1,TGTGCCAGCAGCTTGACCTACTATGGCTACACCTTC,CASSLTYYGYTF
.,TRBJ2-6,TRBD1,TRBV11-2,TGTGCCAGCAGCCCTCGGACAGGGGGCGCGGGTGGGGCCAACGTCCTGACTTTC,CASSPRTGGAGGANVLTF
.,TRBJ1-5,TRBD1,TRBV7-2,TGTGCCAGCAGCTTGGACAGGATTAATCAGCCCCAGCATTTT,CASSLDRINQPQHF
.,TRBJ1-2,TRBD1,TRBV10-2,TGCGCCGCGAGATCCGGGACAGGGGCAGAAGGCTACACCTTC,CAARSGTGAEGYTF
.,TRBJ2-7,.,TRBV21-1,TGTGCCAGCAGCAAACATACACAGGGCTACGAGCAGTACTTC,CASSKHTQGYEQYF
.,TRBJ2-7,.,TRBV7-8,TGTGCCAGCAGCTTAGTGGAGAGGGATTTCGGTCGGACCTACGAGCAGTACTTC,CASSLVERDFGRTYEQYF
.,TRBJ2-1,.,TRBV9,TGTGCCAGCAGCGTAGGGGGGCCCGAGCAGTTCTTC,CASSVGGPEQFF
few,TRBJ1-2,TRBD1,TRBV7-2,TGTGCCAGCAGCTTGGGACAGGGGGTCTATGGCTACACCTTC,CASSLGQGVYGYTF
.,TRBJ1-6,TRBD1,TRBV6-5,TGTGCCAGCAGTTACTCGCCAGGGGGCGTTGGGTCACCCCTCCACTTT,CASSYSPGGVGSPLHF
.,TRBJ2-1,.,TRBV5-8,TGTGCCAGCAGCGGCAGGGAATACAATGAGCAGTTCTTC,CASSGREYNEQFF
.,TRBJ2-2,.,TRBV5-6,TGTGCCAGCAGCCGAGCCGTGGGATACACCGGGGAGCTGTTTTTT,CASSRAVGYTGELFF
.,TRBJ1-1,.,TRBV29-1,TGCAGCGTCACTGGGGGCCGCAACCCGAATTATAACACTGAAGCTTTCTTT,CSVTGGRNPNYNTEAFF
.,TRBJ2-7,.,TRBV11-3,TGTGCCAGCAGCCAGAGGGGGTTTGACGAGCAGTACTTC,CASSQRGFDEQYF
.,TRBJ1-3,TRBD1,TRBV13,TGTGCCAGCAGCTTAGCCGGGACAGGGATTGACACCATATATTTT,CASSLAGTGIDTIYF
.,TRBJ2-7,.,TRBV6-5,TGTGCCAGCAAACGGGGAGACGAGCAGTACTTC,CASKRGDEQYF
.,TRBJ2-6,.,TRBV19,TGTGCCAGTAGTATTGACATCCTCACCTCTGGGGCCAACGTCCTGACTTTC,CASSIDILTSGANVLTF
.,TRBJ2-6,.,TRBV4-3,TGCGCCAGCGCCCTTGCGTCTGGGGCCAACGTCCTGACTTTC,CASALASGANVLTF